This T cell receptor (beta chain) stems from a study of response to subunit inactivated influenza vaccine. Study-wide points: The authors suggested that every seasonal influenza vaccination recruits few new T cells.

TCRdb ran MiXCR on the RT-PCR reads and lists one entry per CDR3 protein. The data contain about 650,000 distinct CDR3 sequences, 14% of them singletons. The CDR3 is 15 amino acids. Germline V CDR1 and CDR2: DFQATT, SNEGSKA (reference sequence). V lost 3 bases to trimming and J lost 3 bases; unmatched junction nucleotides: 10. On this clonotype: No antigen is known for it.

The sample was PBMCs from blood, taken 14 days before vaccination. This rearrangement joins TRBV20-1 to TRBJ1-1, with 7 bases fitting TRBD1. This sequence originates from a man in his forties or fifties who received an inactivated influenza vaccine. CDR3 nucleotides: TGCAGTGCTAGGGGGTACACAGGGGAACACACTGAAGCTTTCTTT. Its protein is CSARGYTGEHTEAFF.